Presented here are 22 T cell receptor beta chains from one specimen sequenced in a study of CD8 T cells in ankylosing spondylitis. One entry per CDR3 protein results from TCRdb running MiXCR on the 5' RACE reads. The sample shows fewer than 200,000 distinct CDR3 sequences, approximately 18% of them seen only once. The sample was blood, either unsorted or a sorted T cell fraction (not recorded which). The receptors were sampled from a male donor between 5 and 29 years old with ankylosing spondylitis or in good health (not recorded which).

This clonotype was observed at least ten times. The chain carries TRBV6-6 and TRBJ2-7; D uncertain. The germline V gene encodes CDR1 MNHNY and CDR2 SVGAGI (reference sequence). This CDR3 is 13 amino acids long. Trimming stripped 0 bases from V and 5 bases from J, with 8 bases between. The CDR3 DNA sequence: TGTGCCAGCAGTTACTCCAGCTGGAACGAGCAGTACTTC. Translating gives CASSYSSWNEQYF.

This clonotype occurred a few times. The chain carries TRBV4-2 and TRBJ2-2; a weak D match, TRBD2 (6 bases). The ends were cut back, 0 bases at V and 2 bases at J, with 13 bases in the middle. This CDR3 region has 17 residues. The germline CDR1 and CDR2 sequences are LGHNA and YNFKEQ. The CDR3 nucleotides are TGTGCCAGCAGCCAAGAAGGCTGGCGGGAAAACACCGGGGAGCTGTTTTTT. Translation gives CASSQEGWRENTGELFF.

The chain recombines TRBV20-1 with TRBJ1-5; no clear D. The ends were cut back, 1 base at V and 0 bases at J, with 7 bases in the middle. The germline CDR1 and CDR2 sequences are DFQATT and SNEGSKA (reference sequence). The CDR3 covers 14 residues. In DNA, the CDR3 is TGCAGTGCTAGAGCAGGAAATAGCAATCAGCCCCAGCATTTT. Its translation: CSARAGNSNQPQHF.

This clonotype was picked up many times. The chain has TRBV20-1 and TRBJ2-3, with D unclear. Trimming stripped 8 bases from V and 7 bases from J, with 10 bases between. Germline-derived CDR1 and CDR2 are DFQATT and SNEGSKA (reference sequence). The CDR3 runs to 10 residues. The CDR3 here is CSSVGNTQYF. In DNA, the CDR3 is TGCAGTTCCGTTGGGAATACGCAGTATTTT.

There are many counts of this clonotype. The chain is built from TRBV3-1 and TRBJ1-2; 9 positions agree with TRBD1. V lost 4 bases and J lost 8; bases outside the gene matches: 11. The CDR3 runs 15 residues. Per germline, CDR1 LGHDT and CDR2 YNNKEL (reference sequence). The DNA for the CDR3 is TGTGCCAGCAGCCCCCAGCCGGGACAGGGAGGGGGCTACACCTTC. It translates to CASSPQPGQGGGYTF.

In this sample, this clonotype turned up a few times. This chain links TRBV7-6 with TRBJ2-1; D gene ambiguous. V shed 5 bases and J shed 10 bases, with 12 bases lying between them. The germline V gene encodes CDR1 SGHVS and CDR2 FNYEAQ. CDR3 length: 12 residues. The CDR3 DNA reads TGTGCCAGCAGCCTCCCCGGTCAAGAGCAGTTCTTC. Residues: CASSLPGQEQFF.

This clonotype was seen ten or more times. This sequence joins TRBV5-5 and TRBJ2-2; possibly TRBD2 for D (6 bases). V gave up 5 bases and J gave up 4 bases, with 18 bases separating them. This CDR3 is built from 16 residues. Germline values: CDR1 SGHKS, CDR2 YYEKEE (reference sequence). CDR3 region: CASRGRRAMGTGELFF. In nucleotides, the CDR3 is TGTGCCAGCAGGGGGCGGAGGGCAATGGGCACCGGGGAGCTGTTTTTT.

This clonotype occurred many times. In DNA, the CDR3 is TGTGCCAGCAGCTCGACGGACCCTTCGCTAGCGGGGACAGTTTACGAGCAGTACGTC. Protein: CASSSTDPSLAGTVYEQYV. J is TRBJ2-7 and V is TRBV11-2; 9 nucleotides agree with TRBD2. Per the germline V gene, CDR1 is SGHAT and CDR2 is FQNNGV. The CDR3 runs to 19 residues. After removal of 4 bases from V and 4 bases from J, the junction contained 20 bases not matched to a gene.

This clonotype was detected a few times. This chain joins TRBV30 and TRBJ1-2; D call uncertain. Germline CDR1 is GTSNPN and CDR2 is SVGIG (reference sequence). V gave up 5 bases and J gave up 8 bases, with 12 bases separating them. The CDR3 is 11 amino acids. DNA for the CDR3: TGTGCCTGGGGGAGATTGTCCGGCTACACCTTC. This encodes CAWGRLSGYTF.

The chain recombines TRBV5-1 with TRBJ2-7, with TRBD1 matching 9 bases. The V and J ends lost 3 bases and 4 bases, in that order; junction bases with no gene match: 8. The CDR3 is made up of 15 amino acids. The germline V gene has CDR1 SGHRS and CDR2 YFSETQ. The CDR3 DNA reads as TGCGCCAGCAGCTCTGGGGGGACAGGGTTGTACGAGCAGTACTTC. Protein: CASSSGGTGLYEQYF. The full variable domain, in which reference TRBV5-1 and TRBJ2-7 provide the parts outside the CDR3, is KAGVTQTPRYLIKTRGQQVTLSCSPISGHRSVSWYQQTPGQGLQFLFEYFSETQRNKGNFPGRFSGRQFSNSRSEMNVSTLELGDSALYLCASSSGGTGLYEQYFGPGTRLTVT.

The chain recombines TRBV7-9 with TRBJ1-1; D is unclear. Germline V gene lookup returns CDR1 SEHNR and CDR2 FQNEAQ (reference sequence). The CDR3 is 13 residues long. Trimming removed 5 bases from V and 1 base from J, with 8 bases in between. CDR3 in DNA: TGTGCCAGCAGCCTACTAGAGAACACTGAAGCTTTCTTT. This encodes CASSLLENTEAFF.

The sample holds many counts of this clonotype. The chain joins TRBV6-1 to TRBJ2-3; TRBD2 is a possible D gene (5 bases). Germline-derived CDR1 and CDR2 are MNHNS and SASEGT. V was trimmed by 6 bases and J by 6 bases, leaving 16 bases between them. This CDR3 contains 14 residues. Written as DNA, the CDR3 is TGTGCCAGCAGGGTCGAACTAGTTATGGATACGCAGTATTTT. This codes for CASRVELVMDTQYF.

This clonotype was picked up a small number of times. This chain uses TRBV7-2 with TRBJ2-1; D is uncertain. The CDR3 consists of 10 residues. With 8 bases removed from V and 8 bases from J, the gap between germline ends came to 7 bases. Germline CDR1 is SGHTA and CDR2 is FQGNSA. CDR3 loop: CASVFHEQFF. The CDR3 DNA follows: TGTGCCAGCGTTTTCCATGAGCAGTTCTTC.

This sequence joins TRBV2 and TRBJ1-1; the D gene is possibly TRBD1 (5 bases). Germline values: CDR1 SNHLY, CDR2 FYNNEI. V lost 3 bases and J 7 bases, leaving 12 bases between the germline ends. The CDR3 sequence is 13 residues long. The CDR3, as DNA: TGTGCCAGCAGTGATGGGGGGTGGATTGAAGCTTTCTTT. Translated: CASSDGGWIEAFF.

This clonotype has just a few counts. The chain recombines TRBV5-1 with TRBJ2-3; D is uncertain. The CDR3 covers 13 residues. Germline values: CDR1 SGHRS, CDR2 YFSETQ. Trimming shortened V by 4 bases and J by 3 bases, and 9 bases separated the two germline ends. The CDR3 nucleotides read TGCGCCAGCAGCGACCGGACGACAGATACGCAGTATTTT. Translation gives CASSDRTTDTQYF.

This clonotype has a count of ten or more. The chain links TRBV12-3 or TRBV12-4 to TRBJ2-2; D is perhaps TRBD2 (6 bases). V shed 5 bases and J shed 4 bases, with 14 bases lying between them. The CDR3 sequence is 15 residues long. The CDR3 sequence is CASSGQRVGTGELFF. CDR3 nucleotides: TGTGCCAGCAGTGGCCAGCGGGTGGGCACCGGGGAGCTGTTTTTT.

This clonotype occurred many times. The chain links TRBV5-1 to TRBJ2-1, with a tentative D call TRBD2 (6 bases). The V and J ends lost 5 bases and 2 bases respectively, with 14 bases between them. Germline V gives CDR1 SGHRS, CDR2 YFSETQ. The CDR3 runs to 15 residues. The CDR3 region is CASRVGEAAYNEQFF. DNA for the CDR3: TGCGCCAGCAGAGTGGGGGAGGCAGCCTACAATGAGCAGTTCTTC.

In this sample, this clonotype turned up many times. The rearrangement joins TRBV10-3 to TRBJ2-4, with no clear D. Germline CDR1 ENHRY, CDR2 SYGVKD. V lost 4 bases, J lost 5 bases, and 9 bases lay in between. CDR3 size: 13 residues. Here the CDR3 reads CAISATAENIQYF. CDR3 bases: TGTGCCATCAGTGCTACGGCGGAAAACATTCAGTACTTC.

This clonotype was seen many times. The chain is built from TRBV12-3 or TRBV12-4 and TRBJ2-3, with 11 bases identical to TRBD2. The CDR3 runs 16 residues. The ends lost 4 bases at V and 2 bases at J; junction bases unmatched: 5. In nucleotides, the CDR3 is TGTGCCAGCAGTTCCCTTAGCGGGAGGGCCACAGATACGCAGTATTTT. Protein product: CASSSLSGRATDTQYF.

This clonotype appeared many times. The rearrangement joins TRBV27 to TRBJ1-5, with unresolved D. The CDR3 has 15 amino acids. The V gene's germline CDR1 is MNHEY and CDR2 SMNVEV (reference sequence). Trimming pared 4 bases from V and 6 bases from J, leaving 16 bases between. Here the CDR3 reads CASSSGIGRRQPQHF. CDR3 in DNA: TGTGCCAGCAGTTCCGGTATTGGGCGCCGTCAGCCCCAGCATTTT.

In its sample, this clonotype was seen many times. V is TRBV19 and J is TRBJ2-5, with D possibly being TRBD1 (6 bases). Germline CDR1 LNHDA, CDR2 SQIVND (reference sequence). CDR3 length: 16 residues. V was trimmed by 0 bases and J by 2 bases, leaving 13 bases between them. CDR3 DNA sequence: TGTGCCAGTAGTATAGATCCCTGGACAGAGCAAGAGACCCAGTACTTC. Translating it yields CASSIDPWTEQETQYF. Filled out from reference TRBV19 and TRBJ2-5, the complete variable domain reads DGGITQSPKYLFRKEGQNVTLSCEQNLNHDAMYWYRQDPGQGLRLIYYSQIVNDFQKGDIAEGYSVSREKKESFPLTVTSAQKNPTAFYLCASSIDPWTEQETQYFGPGTRLLVL.

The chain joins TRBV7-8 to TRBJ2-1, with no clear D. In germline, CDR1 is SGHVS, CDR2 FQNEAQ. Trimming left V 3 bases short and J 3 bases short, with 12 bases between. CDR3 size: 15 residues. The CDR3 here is CASSLGPGLYNEQFF. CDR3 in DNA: TGTGCCAGCAGCTTGGGTCCCGGGCTCTACAATGAGCAGTTCTTC.